A selection of T cell receptor beta chains follows, all from one sample in a study of T-cell memory formation after mild COVID-19. TCRdb independently ran MiXCR on the 5' RACE reads; one entry per CDR3 protein. The sample includes 110,000 to 150,000 distinct CDR3 sequences, 14% to 15% of them seen just once. Sequenced input: PBMCs or a T cell subset sorted from them (not recorded which). The source is an adult woman who had mild COVID-19 (a few samples of this study predate the infection). Cell type and time point are not known. Both conserved end residues are part of each CDR3. A D gene is named only where the DNA matches it firmly. For some rows the clone size is stated as once, few or many, or as a class when expanded; others skip it.

J gene,clone size,D gene,V gene,CDR3 protein,CDR3 DNA
TRBJ2-1,few,TRBD2,TRBV9,CASSAGLAAHNEQFF,TGTGCCAGCAGCGCGGGACTAGCGGCTCACAATGAGCAGTTCTTC
TRBJ2-7,.,.,TRBV4-2,CASAPRGAYEQYF,TGTGCCAGTGCACCCCGAGGGGCCTACGAGCAGTACTTC
TRBJ2-1,few,TRBD2,TRBV5-1,CASTPGLAGGLSSYNEQFF,TGCGCCAGCACTCCCGGACTAGCGGGGGGGCTAAGCTCCTACAATGAGCAGTTCTTC
TRBJ2-1,.,.,TRBV7-2,CASSLEGFSVTEQFF,TGTGCCAGCAGCCTGGAGGGGTTTAGTGTCACTGAGCAGTTCTTC
TRBJ2-1,.,TRBD2,TRBV12-3/TRBV12-4,CASSPEPMTSGVSGSYNEQFF,TGTGCCAGCAGTCCGGAACCTATGACTAGCGGGGTGTCTGGCTCCTACAATGAGCAGTTCTTC
TRBJ1-2,.,.,TRBV6-1,CASSAAPFSGYLF,TGTGCCAGCAGTGCAGCACCTTTCTCTGGGTACCTGTTC
TRBJ2-1,.,TRBD2,TRBV19,CASSTFRDYNLNEQFF,TGTGCCAGTAGTACTTTTAGGGACTACAACCTCAATGAGCAGTTCTTC
TRBJ2-7,many,TRBD1,TRBV7-9,CASSSRDRSSYEQYF,TGTGCCAGCAGCTCCCGGGACAGAAGCTCCTACGAGCAGTACTTC
TRBJ2-2,.,TRBD2,TRBV12-3/TRBV12-4,CASSSLPPASGGAGELFF,TGTGCCAGCAGTTCCCTCCCCCCGGCTAGCGGGGGGGCCGGGGAGCTGTTTTTT
TRBJ1-4,many,.,TRBV12-3/TRBV12-4,CASSLWGDIDEKLFF,TGTGCCAGCAGTTTATGGGGGGATATCGATGAAAAACTGTTTTTT
TRBJ1-2,.,TRBD1,TRBV6-4,CATPGQLYGYTF,TGTGCCACCCCGGGACAGCTCTATGGCTACACCTTC
TRBJ2-1,.,TRBD2,TRBV5-6,CASSLGTSGSHEQFF,TGTGCCAGCAGCTTGGGGACTAGCGGGAGTCATGAGCAGTTCTTC
TRBJ1-2,.,TRBD1,TRBV7-9,CASSPPVTGVYGYTF,TGTGCCAGCAGCCCTCCCGTTACAGGGGTCTATGGCTACACCTTC
TRBJ1-1,few,TRBD1,TRBV19,CASNLFRTGRRNTEAFF,TGTGCCAGTAACCTTTTCAGGACAGGGCGGCGGAACACTGAAGCTTTCTTT
TRBJ1-1,.,.,TRBV7-9,CASSAAGVWTEAFF,TGTGCCAGCAGCGCAGCGGGGGTTTGGACTGAAGCTTTCTTT
TRBJ2-1,few,TRBD2,TRBV5-1,CASSLGLAGLANYNEQFF,TGCGCCAGCAGCTTGGGACTAGCGGGGTTAGCTAACTACAATGAGCAGTTCTTC
TRBJ1-5,few,.,TRBV10-3,CAISESGPWQPQHF,TGTGCCATCAGTGAGTCGGGCCCCTGGCAGCCCCAGCATTTT
TRBJ1-5,.,.,TRBV18,CASSQGEQPQHF,TGTGCCAGCTCACAGGGCGAACAGCCCCAGCATTTT
TRBJ2-4,.,.,TRBV4-3,CASSQDLRVAKNIQYF,TGCGCCAGCAGCCAAGATCTTCGGGTAGCCAAAAACATTCAGTACTTC
TRBJ2-1,few,TRBD2,TRBV7-8,CASSLVGRPQDEQFF,TGTGCCAGCAGCTTAGTCGGGAGGCCGCAGGATGAGCAGTTCTTC
TRBJ2-1,few,TRBD2,TRBV4-2,CASSQGPLSGIRNEQFF,TGTGCCAGCAGCCAAGGACCCCTTAGCGGGATTCGCAATGAGCAGTTCTTC
TRBJ2-5,few,.,TRBV20-1,CSARASFSYQETQYF,TGCAGTGCTAGAGCTAGCTTTTCGTACCAAGAGACCCAGTACTTC
TRBJ2-1,.,.,TRBV7-8,CASSLALGGGGNEQFF,TGTGCCAGCAGCTTAGCGCTGGGGGGGGGCGGCAATGAGCAGTTCTTC